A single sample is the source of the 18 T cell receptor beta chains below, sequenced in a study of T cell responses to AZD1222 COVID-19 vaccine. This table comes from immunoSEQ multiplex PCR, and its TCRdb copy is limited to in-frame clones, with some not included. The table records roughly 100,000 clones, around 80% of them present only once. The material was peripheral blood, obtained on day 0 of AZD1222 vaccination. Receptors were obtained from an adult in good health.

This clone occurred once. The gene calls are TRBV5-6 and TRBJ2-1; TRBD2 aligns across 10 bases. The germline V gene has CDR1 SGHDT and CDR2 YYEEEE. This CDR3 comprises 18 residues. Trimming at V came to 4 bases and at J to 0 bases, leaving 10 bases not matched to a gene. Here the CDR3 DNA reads TGTGCCAGCAGCCGACCGGGACTAGCGTTTAGCTCCTACAATGAGCAGTTCTTC. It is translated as CASSRPGLAFSSYNEQFF. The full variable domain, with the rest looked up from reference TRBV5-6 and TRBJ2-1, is DAGVTQSPTHLIKTRGQQVTLRCSPKSGHDTVSWYQQALGQGPQFIFQYYEEEERQRGNFPDRFSGHQFPNYSSELNVNALLLGDSALYLCASSRPGLAFSSYNEQFFGPGTRLTVL.

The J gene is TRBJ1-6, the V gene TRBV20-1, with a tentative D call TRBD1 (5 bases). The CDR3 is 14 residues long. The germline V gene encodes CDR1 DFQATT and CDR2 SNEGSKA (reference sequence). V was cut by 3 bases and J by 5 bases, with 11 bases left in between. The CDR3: CSASQGTNNSPLHF. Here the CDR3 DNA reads TGCAGTGCTAGTCAGGGAACGAATAATTCACCCCTCCACTTT.

The CDR3 loop reads CASSFRTGGEQYF. The CDR3 nucleotides read TGTGCCAGCAGTTTCAGGACAGGGGGGGAGCAGTACTTC. J is TRBJ2-7 and V is TRBV27, with TRBD1 matching 10 bases. CDR1 is MNHEY, CDR2 SMNVEV, per germline (reference sequence). This CDR3 is 13 amino acids long. J lost 7 bases, V lost 3 bases, and 3 bases had no gene match.

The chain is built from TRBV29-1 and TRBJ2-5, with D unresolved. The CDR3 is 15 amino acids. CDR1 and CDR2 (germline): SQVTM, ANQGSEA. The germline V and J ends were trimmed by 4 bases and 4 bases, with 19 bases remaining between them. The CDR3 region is CSVVKSSSYGETQYF. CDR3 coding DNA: TGCAGCGTTGTTAAGTCGTCCAGTTATGGAGAGACCCAGTACTTC.

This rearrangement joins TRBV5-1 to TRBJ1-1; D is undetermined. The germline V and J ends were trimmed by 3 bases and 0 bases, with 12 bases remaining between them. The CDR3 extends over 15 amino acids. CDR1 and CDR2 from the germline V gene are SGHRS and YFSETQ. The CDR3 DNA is TGCGCCAGCAGCTCGACTGTGGGCATGAACACTGAAGCTTTCTTT. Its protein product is CASSSTVGMNTEAFF.

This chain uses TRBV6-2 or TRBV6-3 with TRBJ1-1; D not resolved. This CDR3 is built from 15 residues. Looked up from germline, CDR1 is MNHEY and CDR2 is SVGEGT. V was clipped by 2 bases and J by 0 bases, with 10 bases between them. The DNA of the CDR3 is TGTGCCAGCAGTTACCCCCTTAGCCTGAACACTGAAGCTTTCTTT. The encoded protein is CASSYPLSLNTEAFF.

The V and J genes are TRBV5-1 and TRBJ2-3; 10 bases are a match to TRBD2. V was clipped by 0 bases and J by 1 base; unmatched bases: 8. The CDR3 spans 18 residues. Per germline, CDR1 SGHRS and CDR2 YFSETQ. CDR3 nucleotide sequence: TGCGCCAGCAGCTTGGACAGGTCCAGCGGGGGGGGCACAGATACGCAGTATTTT. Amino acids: CASSLDRSSGGGTDTQYF.

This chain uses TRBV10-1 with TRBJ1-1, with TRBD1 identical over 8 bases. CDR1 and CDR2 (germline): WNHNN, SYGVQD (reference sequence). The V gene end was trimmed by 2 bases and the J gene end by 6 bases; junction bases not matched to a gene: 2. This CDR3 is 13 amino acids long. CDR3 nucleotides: TGCGCCAGCAGTGAGCAACAGGGGGCTGAAGCTTTCTTT. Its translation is CASSEQQGAEAFF.

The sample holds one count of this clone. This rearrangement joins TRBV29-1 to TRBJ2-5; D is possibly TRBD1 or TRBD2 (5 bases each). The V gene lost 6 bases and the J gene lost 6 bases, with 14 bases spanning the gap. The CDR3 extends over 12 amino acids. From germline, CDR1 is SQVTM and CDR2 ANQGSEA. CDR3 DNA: TGCAGCGTGGGCAGGGACCGGCAGACCCAGTACTTC. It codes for CSVGRDRQTQYF.

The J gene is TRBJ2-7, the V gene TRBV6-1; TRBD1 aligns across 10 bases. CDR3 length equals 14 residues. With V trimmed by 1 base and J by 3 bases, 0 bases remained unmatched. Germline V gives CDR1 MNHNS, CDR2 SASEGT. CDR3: CASSEGTGGYEQYF. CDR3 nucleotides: TGTGCCAGCAGTGAAGGGACAGGGGGCTACGAGCAGTACTTC.

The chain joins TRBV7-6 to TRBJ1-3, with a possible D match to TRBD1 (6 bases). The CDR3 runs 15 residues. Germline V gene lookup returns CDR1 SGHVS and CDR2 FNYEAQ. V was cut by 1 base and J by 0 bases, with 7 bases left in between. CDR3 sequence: CASSLGGLSGNTIYF. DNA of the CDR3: TGTGCCAGCAGCTTAGGGGGGCTCTCTGGAAACACCATATATTTT.

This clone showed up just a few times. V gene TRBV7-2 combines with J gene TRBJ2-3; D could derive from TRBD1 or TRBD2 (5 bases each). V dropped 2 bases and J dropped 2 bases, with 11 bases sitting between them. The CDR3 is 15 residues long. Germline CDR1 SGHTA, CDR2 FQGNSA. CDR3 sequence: CASSLRDGYTDTQYF. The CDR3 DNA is TGTGCCAGCAGCTTACGGGACGGATACACAGATACGCAGTATTTT.

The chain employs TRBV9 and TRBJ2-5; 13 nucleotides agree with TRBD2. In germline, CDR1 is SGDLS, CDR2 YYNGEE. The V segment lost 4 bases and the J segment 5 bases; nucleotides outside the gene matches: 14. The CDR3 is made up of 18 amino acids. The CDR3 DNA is TGTGCCAGCAGCTCCCGGACTAGCGGGGGCCACCGGCGGGAGACCCAGTACTTC. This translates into CASSSRTSGGHRRETQYF. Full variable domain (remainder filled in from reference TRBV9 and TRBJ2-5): DSGVTQTPKHLITATGQRVTLRCSPRSGDLSVYWYQQSLDQGLQFLIQYYNGEERAKGNILERFSAQQFPDLHSELNLSSLELGDSALYFCASSSRTSGGHRRETQYFGPGTRLLVL.

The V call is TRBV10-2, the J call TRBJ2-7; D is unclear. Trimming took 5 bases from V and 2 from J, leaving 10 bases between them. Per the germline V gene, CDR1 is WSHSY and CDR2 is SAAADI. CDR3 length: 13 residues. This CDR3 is CASSPDPTYEQYF. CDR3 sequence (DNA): TGCGCCAGCAGTCCGGACCCGACCTACGAGCAGTACTTC.

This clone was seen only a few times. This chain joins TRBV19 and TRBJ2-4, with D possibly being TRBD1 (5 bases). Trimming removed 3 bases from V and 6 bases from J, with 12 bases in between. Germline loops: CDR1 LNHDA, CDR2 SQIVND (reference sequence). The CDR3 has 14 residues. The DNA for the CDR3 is TGTGCCAGTAGTATCTTAGGGGTGGGAAACATTCAGTACTTC. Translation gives CASSILGVGNIQYF.

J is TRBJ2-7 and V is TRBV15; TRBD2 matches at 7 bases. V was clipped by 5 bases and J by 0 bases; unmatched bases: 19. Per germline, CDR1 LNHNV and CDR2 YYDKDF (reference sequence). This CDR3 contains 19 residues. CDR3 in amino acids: CATSSGGWRGPKSSYEQYF. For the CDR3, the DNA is TGTGCCACCAGCTCCGGGGGGTGGCGGGGTCCTAAGAGCTCCTACGAGCAGTACTTC.

The CDR3 loop is CSASGGGSTEAFF. DNA for the CDR3: TGCAGTGCTAGTGGCGGGGGTAGTACTGAAGCTTTCTTT. The chain combines TRBV20-1 with TRBJ1-1; TRBD1 might be the D (5 bases). In germline, CDR1 is DFQATT, CDR2 SNEGSKA (reference sequence). CDR3 length: 13 amino acids. Trimming left V 3 bases short and J 5 bases short, with 13 bases between.

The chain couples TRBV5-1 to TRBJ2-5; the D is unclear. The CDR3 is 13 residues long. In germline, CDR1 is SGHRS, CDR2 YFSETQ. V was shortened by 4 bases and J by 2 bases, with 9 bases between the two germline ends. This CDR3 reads CASSLGDQETQYF. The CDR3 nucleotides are TGCGCCAGCAGCCTTGGAGATCAAGAGACCCAGTACTTC.